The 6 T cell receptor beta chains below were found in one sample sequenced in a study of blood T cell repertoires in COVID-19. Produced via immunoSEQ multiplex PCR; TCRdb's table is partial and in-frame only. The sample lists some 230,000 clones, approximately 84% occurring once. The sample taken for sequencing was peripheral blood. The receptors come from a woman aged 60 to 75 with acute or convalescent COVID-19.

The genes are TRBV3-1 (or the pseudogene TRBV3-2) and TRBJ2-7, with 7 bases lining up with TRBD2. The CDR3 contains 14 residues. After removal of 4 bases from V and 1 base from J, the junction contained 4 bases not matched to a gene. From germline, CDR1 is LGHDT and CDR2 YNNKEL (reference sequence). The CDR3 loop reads CASSRRGGSYEQYF. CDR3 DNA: TGTGCCAGCAGCCGCCGGGGAGGGTCCTACGAGCAGTACTTC.

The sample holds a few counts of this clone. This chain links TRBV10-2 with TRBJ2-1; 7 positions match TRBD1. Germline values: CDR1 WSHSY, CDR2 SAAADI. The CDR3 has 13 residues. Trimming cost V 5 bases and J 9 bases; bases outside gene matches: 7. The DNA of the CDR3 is TGCGCCAGCAGTTCCAACAGGGACAGTGAGCAGTTCTTC. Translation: CASSSNRDSEQFF.

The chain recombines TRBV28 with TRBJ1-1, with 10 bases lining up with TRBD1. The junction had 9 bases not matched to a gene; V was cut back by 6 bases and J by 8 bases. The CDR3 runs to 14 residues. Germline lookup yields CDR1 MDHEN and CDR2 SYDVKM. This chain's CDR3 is CASSQTGGRIEAFF. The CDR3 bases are TGTGCCAGCAGCCAGACAGGGGGCCGAATAGAAGCTTTCTTT.

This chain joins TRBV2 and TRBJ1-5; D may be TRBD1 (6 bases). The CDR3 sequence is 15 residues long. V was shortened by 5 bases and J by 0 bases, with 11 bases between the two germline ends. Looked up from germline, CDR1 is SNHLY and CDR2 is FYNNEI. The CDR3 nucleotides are TGTGCCAGCAGTAAGGACAGTCATAGCAATCAGCCCCAGCATTTT. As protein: CASSKDSHSNQPQHF.

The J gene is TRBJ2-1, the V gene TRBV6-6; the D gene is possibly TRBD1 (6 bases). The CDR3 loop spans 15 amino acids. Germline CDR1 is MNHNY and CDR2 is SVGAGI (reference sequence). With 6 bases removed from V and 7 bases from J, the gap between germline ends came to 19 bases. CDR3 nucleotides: TGTGCCAGCAGGGCCACAGGGATGGGTTGGAATGAGCAGTTCTTC. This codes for CASRATGMGWNEQFF.

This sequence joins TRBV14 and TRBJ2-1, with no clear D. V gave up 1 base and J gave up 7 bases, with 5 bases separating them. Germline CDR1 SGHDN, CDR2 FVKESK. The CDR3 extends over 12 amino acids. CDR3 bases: TGTGCCAGCAGCCAAGTCCGGAATGAGCAGTTCTTC. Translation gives CASSQVRNEQFF.